The sequence of this T cell receptor beta chain was determined in a study of cytomegalovirus exposure and HLA in healthy donors. Points from the study as a whole: The authors assumed roughly uniform sequencing depth across donors for presence/absence analyses. Sequencing likely generated an artifact that appeared as a cluster of highly shared sequence variants. For cytomegalovirus status, the classifier reportedly gave diagnoses with high specificity and sensitivity. As a later analysis revealed, most CMV-associated TCR beta chains appeared HLA-restricted.

The CDR3 is 18 amino acids. Germline V gene data show CDR1 as SGHKS and CDR2 as YYEKEE (reference sequence). Losses at the gene ends were 4 bases for V and 0 bases for J; bases not matched to a gene: 8. Researchers ran the PCR with 60 Vbeta and 13 Jbeta primers. Clones were read by immunoSEQ multiplex PCR, and TCRdb kept only the in-frame ones, dropping some. In the table there are 150,000 to 200,000 clones, 79% of which are singletons. Notes on this clone: Its antigen is not known.

What was sequenced was PBMCs. The TCR comes from a woman aged 50 to 60 in good health and CMV-seronegative. This sequence joins TRBV5-5 and TRBJ2-3, with 13 bases identical to TRBD2. The DNA of the CDR3 is TGTGCCAGCAGCCGGACTAGCGGGGGTGCTTGGAGCACAGATACGCAGTATTTT. It encodes CASSRTSGGAWSTDTQYF.